This T cell receptor (beta chain) was found in a study of T-cell reconstitution after alpha-beta-depleted transplantation in children. Note on this clonotype: Its antigen is still unknown.

General study points: T-cell counts and diversity at one year following transplant were attributed mainly to newly produced T cells. There were some patients whose high TCRbeta diversity at day 60 came from surviving recipient T cells and thymic progenitors. Several hundred expanded graft clones reportedly supplied alpha-beta T cells about two months after transplant.

Unique molecular identifiers were incorporated during preparation of the TCRbeta library. From the PCR reads, TCRdb called clonotypes with MiXCR, one entry per CDR3 protein. The table includes 250,000 to 400,000 distinct CDR3 sequences, around 25% detected once. The CDR3 totals 15 residues. J was trimmed by 3 bases and V by 3 bases; bases with no gene match: 6. This receptor was taken from a male patient between 10 and 17 years old who had a stem cell transplant for acute lymphoblastic leukemia, so the T cells may come from the graft donor. Specimen: PBMCs, mostly from graft donor cells, collected 180 days after TCRalphabeta/CD19-depleted stem cell transplant. This rearrangement joins TRBV12-3 or TRBV12-4 to TRBJ2-7; 9 positions match TRBD2. The CDR3 region has the DNA TGTGCCAGCAGTTTTTCCCTTAGCGGGGGCTACGAGCAGTACTTC. The encoded protein is CASSFSLSGGYEQYF.